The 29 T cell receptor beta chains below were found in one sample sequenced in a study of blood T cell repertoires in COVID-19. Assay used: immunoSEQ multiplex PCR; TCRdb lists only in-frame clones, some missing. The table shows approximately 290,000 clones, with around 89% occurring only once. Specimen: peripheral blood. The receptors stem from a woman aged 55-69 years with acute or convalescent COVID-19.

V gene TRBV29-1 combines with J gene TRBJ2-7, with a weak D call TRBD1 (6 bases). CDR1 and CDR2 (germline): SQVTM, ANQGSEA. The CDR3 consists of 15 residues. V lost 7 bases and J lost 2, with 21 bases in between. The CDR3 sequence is CSAFGPLDRTYEQYF. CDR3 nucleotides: TGCAGCGCATTCGGACCCCTAGACAGGACCTACGAGCAGTACTTC.

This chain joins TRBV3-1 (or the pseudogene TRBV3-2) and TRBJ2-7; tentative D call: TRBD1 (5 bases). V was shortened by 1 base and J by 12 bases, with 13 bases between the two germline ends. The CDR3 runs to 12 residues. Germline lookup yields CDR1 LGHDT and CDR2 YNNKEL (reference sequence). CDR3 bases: TGTGCCAGCAGCCAAGGGGGCAGCCGGTCGTACTTC. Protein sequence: CASSQGGSRSYF.

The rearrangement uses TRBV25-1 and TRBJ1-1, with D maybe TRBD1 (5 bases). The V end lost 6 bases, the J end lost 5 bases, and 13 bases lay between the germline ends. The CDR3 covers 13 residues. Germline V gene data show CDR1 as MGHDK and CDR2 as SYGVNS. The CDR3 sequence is CASSEGGVTEAFF. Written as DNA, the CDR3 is TGTGCCAGCAGCGAGGGAGGGGTAACTGAAGCTTTCTTT. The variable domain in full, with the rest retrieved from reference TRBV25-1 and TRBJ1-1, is EADIYQTPRYLVIGTGKKITLECSQTMGHDKMYWYQQDPGMELHLIHYSYGVNSTEKGDLSSESTVSRIRTEHFPLTLESARPSHTSQYLCASSEGGVTEAFFGQGTRLTVV.

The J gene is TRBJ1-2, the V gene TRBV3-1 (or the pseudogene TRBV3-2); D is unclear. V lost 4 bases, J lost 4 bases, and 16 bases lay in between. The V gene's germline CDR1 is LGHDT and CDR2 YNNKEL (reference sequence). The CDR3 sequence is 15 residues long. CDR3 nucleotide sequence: TGTGCCAGCAGCCTTCTGGTAGAGGGCGTCTATGGCTACACCTTC. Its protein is CASSLLVEGVYGYTF.

This CDR3 reads CASSPSTGTDFLETQYF. In nucleotides, the CDR3 is TGTGCCAGCAGCCCTAGTACCGGGACAGATTTTCTCGAGACCCAGTACTTC. The chain couples TRBV9 to TRBJ2-5; 7 bases match TRBD1. V shed 4 bases, J shed 5 bases, and the junction held 17 bases outside the gene matches. The CDR3 is 17 amino acids. Per germline, CDR1 SGDLS and CDR2 YYNGEE.

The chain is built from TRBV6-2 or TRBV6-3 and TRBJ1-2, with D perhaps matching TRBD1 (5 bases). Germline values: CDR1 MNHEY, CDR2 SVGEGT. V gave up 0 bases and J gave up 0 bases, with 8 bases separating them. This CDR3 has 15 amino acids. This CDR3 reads CASSYSGATNYGYTF. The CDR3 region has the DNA TGTGCCAGCAGTTACTCAGGGGCCACTAACTATGGCTACACCTTC.

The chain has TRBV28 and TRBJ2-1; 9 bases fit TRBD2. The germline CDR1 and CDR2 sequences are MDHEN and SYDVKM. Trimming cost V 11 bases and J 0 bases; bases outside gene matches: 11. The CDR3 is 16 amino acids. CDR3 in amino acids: CAGAPSSGISYNEQFF. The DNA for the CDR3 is TGTGCCGGGGCCCCCTCTAGCGGGATCTCCTACAATGAGCAGTTCTTC. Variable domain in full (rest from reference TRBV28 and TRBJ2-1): DVKVTQSSRYLVKRTGEKVFLECVQDMDHENMFWYRQDPGLGLRLIYFSYDVKMKEKGDIPEGYSVSREKKERFSLILESASTNQTSMYLCAGAPSSGISYNEQFFGPGTRLTVL.

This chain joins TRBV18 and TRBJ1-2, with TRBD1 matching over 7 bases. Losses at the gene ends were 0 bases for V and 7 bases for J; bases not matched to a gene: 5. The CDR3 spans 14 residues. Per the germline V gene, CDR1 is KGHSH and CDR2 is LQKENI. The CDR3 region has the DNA TGTGCCAGCTCACCACCGACACAGGGGCCTGGCTACACCTTC. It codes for CASSPPTQGPGYTF. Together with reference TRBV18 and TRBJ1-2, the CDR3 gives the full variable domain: NAGVMQNPRHLVRRRGQEARLRCSPMKGHSHVYWYRQLPEEGLKFMVYLQKENIIDESGMPKERFSAEFPKEGPSILRIQQVVRGDSAAYFCASSPPTQGPGYTFGSGTRLTVV.

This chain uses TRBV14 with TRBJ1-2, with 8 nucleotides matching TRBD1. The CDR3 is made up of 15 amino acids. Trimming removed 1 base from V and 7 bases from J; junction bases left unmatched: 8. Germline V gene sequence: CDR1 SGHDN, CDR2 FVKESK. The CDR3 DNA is TGTGCCAGCAGCCAAGGGGACAGGAGATTGTTTGGCTACACCTTC. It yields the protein CASSQGDRRLFGYTF.

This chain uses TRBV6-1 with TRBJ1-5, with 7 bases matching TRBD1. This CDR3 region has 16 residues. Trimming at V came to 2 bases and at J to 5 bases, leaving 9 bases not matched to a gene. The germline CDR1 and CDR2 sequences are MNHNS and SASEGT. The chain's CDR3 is CASSEPLATGHQPQHF. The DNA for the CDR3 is TGTGCCAGCAGTGAACCACTGGCGACAGGGCATCAGCCCCAGCATTTT.

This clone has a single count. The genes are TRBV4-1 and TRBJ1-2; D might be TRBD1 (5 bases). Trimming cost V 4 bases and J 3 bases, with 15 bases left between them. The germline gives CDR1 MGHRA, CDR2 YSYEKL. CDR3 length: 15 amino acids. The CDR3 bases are TGCGCCAGCAGCCTCCTCCCAGGGTTAGACTATGGCTACACCTTC. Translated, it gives CASSLLPGLDYGYTF.

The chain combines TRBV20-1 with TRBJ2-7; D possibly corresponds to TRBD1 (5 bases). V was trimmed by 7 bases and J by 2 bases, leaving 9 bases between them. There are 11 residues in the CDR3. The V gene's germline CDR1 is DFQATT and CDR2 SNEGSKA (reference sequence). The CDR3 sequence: CSGGGAYEQYF. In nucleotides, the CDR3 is TGCAGTGGGGGCGGCGCCTACGAGCAGTACTTC.

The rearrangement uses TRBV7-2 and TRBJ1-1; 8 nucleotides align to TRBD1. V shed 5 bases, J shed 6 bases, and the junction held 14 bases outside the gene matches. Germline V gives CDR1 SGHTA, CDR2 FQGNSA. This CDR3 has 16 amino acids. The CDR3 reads CASSPTTGDWRAEAFF. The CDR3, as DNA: TGTGCCAGCAGCCCAACGACAGGGGATTGGAGGGCTGAAGCTTTCTTT.

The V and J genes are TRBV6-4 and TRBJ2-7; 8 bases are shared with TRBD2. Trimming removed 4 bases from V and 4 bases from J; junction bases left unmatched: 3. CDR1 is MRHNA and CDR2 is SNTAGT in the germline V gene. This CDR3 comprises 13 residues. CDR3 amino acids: CASSVSGSYEQYF. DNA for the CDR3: TGTGCCAGCAGTGTGAGCGGGAGTTACGAGCAGTACTTC.

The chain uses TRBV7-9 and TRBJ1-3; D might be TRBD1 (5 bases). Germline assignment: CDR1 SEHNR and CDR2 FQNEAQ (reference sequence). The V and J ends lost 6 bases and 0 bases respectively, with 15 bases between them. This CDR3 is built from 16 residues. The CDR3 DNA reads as TGTGCCAGCAGTCGGACTGGGGGGAACTCTGGAAACACCATATATTTT. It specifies CASSRTGGNSGNTIYF. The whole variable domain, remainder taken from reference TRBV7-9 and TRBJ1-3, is DTGVSQNPRHKITKRGQNVTFRCDPISEHNRLYWYRQTLGQGPEFLTYFQNEAQLEKSRLLSDRFSAERPKGSFSTLEIQRTEQGDSAMYLCASSRTGGNSGNTIYFGEGSWLTVV.

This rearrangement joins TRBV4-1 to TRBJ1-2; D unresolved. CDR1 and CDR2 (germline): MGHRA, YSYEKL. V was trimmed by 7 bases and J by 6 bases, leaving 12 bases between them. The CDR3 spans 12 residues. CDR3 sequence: CASKSERDGYTF. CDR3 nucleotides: TGCGCCAGCAAAAGTGAACGCGATGGCTACACCTTC.

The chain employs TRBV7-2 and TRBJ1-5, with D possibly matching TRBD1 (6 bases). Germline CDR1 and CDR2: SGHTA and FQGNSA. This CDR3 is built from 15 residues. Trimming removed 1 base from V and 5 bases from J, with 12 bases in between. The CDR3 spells CASSLVGRGDQPQHF. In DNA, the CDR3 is TGTGCCAGCAGCTTAGTTGGCAGGGGCGATCAGCCCCAGCATTTT.

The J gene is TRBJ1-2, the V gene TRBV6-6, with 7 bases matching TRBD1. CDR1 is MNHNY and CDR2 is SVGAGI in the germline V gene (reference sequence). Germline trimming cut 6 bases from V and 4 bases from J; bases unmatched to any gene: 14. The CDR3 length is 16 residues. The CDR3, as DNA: TGTGCCAGCAGCCCTTCCCTGACAGGGCCCCTCTATGGCTACACCTTC. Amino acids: CASSPSLTGPLYGYTF.

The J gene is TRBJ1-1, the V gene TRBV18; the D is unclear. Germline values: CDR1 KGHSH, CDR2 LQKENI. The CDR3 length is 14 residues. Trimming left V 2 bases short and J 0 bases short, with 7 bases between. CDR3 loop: CASSPTVMNTEAFF. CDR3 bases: TGTGCCAGCTCACCAACGGTCATGAACACTGAAGCTTTCTTT.

CDR3 in DNA: TGTGCCAGCAGCCGTAACCTCGGGGGGCCCGGTGGGGTTGAAGCTTTCTTT. Translation: CASSRNLGGPGGVEAFF. The chain links TRBV5-4 to TRBJ1-1; a weak D match, TRBD1 (6 bases). Germline CDR1 and CDR2: SGHNT and YYREEE (reference sequence). This CDR3 is 17 amino acids long. The V end lost 4 bases, the J end lost 7 bases, and 26 bases lay between the germline ends. The full variable domain, in which reference TRBV5-4 and TRBJ1-1 provide the parts outside the CDR3, is ETGVTQSPTHLIKTRGQQVTLRCSSQSGHNTVSWYQQALGQGPQFIFQYYREEENGRGNFPPRFSGLQFPNYSSELNVNALELDDSALYLCASSRNLGGPGGVEAFFGQGTRLTVV.

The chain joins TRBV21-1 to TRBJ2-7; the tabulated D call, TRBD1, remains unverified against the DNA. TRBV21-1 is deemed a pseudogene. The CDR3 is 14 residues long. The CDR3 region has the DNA TGTGCCAGCAGCGGTAACAGGGGGCCCTACGAGCAGTACTTC. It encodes CASSGNRGPYEQYF.

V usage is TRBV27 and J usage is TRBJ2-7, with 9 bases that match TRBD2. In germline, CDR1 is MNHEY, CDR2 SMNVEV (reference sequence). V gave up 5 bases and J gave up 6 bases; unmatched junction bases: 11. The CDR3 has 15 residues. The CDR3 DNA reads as TGTGCCAGCAGTCCCCTTGCGGGAGGGCCGGGCGAGCAGTACTTC. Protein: CASSPLAGGPGEQYF.

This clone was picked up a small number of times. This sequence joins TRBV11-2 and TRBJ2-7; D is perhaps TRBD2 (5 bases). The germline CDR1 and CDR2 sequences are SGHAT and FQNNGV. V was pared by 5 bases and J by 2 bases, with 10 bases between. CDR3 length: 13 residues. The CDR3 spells CASSPGLTYEQYF. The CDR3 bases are TGTGCCAGCAGCCCCGGACTTACCTACGAGCAGTACTTC.

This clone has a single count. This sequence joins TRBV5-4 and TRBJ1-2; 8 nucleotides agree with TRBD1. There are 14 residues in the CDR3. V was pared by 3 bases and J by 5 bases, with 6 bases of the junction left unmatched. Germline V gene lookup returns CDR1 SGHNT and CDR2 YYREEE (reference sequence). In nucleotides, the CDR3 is TGTGCCAGCAGCTCCCGGACAGGGAAATATGGCTACACCTTC. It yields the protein CASSSRTGKYGYTF.

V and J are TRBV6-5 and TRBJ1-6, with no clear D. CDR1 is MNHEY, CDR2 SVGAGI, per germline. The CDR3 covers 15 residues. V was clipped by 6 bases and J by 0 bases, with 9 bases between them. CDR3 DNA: TGTGCCAGCAGCCCCGGGAGCTCCTATAATTCACCCCTCCACTTT. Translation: CASSPGSSYNSPLHF.

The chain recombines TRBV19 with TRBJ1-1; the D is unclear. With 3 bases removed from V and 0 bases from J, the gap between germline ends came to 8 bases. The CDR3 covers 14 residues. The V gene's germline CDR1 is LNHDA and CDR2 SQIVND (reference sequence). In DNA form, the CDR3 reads TGTGCCAGTAGTATCCCGGGAATGAACACTGAAGCTTTCTTT. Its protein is CASSIPGMNTEAFF.

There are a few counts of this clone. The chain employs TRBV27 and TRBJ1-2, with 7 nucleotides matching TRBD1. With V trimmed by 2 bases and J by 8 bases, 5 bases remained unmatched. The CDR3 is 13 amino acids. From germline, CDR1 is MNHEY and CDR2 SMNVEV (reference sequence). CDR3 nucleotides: TGTGCCAGCAGTTTAGGCAGGGGGAGCGGCTACACCTTC. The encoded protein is CASSLGRGSGYTF.

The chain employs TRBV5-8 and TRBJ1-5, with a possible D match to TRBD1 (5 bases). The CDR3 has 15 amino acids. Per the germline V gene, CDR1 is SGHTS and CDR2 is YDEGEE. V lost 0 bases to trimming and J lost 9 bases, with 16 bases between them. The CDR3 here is CASSLGGQGLRPQHF. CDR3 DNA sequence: TGTGCCAGCAGCTTGGGAGGCCAGGGTCTCCGGCCCCAGCATTTT.

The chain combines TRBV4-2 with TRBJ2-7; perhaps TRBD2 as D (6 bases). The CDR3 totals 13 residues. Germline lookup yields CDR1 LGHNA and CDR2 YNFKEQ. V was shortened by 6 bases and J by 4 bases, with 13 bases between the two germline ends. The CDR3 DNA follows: TGTGCCAGCAGTCGCGGGGAATTATACGAGCAGTACTTC. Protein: CASSRGELYEQYF.